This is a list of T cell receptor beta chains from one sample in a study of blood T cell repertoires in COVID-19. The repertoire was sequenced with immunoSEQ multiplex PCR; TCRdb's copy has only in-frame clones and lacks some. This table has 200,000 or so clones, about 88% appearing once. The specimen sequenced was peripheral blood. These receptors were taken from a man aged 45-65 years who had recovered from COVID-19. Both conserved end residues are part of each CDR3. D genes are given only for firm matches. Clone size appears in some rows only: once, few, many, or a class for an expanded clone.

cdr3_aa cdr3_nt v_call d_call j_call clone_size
CAGGSGRVEFYEQYF TGTGCCGGGGGTAGCGGGAGGGTAGAGTTCTACGAGCAGTACTTC TRBV2 TRBD2 TRBJ2-7 -
CANRTQGAGEKLFF TGTGCCAACAGAACACAGGGGGCGGGCGAAAAACTGTTTTTT TRBV28 TRBD1 TRBJ1-4 -
CASSSLREGAFQPQHF TGTGCCAGCAGTTCCCTCCGGGAGGGGGCTTTTCAGCCCCAGCATTTT TRBV27 TRBD1 TRBJ1-5 once
CASSRGLVEELFF TGTGCCAGCAGCCGCGGATTGGTTGAAGAGCTGTTTTTT TRBV4-2 - TRBJ2-2 -
CAISESKLAGGNEQFF TGTGCCATCAGTGAGTCGAAACTAGCGGGAGGAAATGAGCAGTTCTTC TRBV10-3 TRBD2 TRBJ2-1 -
CASSRQGVYEQYF TGTGCCAGCAGTCGACAGGGGGTCTACGAGCAGTACTTC TRBV2 TRBD1 TRBJ2-7 -
CASSRGQVNQPQHF TGTGCCAGCTCACGGGGACAGGTCAATCAGCCCCAGCATTTT TRBV18 TRBD1 TRBJ1-5 -
CASTLDRAQGVLGYTF TGTGCCAGCACCCTGGACAGGGCGCAGGGGGTATTGGGCTACACCTTC TRBV7-2 TRBD1 TRBJ1-2 few
CASSDPGSPSYEQYF TGCGCCAGCAGTGATCCCGGGAGTCCCTCCTACGAGCAGTACTTC TRBV10-1 - TRBJ2-7 few
CATSRVLAGVAEQYF TGTGCCACCAGCAGAGTGCTAGCGGGAGTGGCTGAGCAGTACTTC TRBV15 TRBD2 TRBJ2-7 -
CASSYSRLAKNIQYF TGTGCCAGCAGTTACTCGAGGTTAGCCAAAAACATTCAGTACTTC TRBV6-5 - TRBJ2-4 -
CASSQEGGEQFF TGTGCCAGCAGCCAAGAAGGCGGTGAGCAGTTCTTC TRBV3-1/TRBV3-2 - TRBJ2-1 -
CASSHRQGRNTIYF TGTGCCAGCAGCCATAGACAGGGGAGGAACACCATATATTTT TRBV7-8 TRBD1 TRBJ1-3 once
CASSQLSHSTDTQYF TGTGCCAGCAGCCAGCTTAGCCATTCCACAGATACGCAGTATTTT TRBV14 - TRBJ2-3 -
CASSLGGQGRSPLHF TGTGCCAGCAGCTTAGGAGGCCAGGGGAGATCACCCCTCCACTTT TRBV7-2 - TRBJ1-6 -
CATSDMDRDAGELFF TGTGCCACCAGTGATATGGACAGGGATGCCGGGGAGCTGTTTTTT TRBV24-1 TRBD1 TRBJ2-2 once
CASSHPAGEDYEQYF TGTGCCAGCAGCCACCCCGCCGGGGAGGACTACGAGCAGTACTTC TRBV14 - TRBJ2-7 once
CASSPGTGVGKPQHF TGTGCCAGCAGCCCTGGGACAGGGGTAGGTAAGCCCCAGCATTTT TRBV7-2 TRBD1 TRBJ1-5 -
CASSGTTGGPYEQYF TGTGCCAGTAGTGGAACTACAGGGGGACCCTACGAGCAGTACTTC TRBV19 TRBD1 TRBJ2-7 -
CASTETSGRWEQYF TGTGCCAGCACCGAGACTAGCGGTCGCTGGGAGCAGTACTTC TRBV6-5 TRBD2 TRBJ2-7 once
CASSQDLGPNQFF TGTGCCAGCAGCCAAGACTTGGGCCCTAATCAGTTCTTC TRBV14 - TRBJ2-1 once
CARTDHSGNTIYF TGTGCACGGACAGATCACTCTGGAAACACCATATATTTT TRBV30 - TRBJ1-3 -
CASSQVSGSSYNEQFF TGTGCCAGCAGCCAAGTCAGCGGGAGCTCCTACAATGAGCAGTTCTTC TRBV4-2 TRBD2 TRBJ2-1 -
CASSKLDPRSYEQYF TGCGCCAGCAGCAAGCTTGACCCCAGGTCCTACGAGCAGTACTTC TRBV5-1 - TRBJ2-7 -
CASSLSVYYEQFF TGTGCCAGCAGTTTATCCGTATACTATGAGCAGTTCTTC TRBV27 - TRBJ2-1 -
CASSQAGTGGREQYF TGTGCCAGCAGCCAAGCCGGGACAGGGGGCCGCGAGCAGTACTTC TRBV7-8 TRBD1 TRBJ2-7 -
CASSRQIQETQYF TGTGCCAGCAGTCGACAGATCCAAGAGACCCAGTACTTC TRBV12-3/TRBV12-4 - TRBJ2-5 -
CASSPYLAGANTGELFF TGTGCCAGCAGCCCCTATCTAGCGGGAGCTAACACCGGGGAGCTGTTTTTT TRBV5-4 TRBD2 TRBJ2-2 once
CASSTTSGIYEQYF TGTGCCAGCAGCACCACTAGCGGGATCTACGAGCAGTACTTC TRBV7-8 TRBD2 TRBJ2-7 -
CASSQVGTGHYGYTF TGTGCCAGCAGCCAAGTCGGGACAGGACACTATGGCTACACCTTC TRBV3-1/TRBV3-2 TRBD1 TRBJ1-2 -
CASSPWRSSYNEQFF TGTGCCAGCAGCCCCTGGCGGAGCTCCTACAATGAGCAGTTCTTC TRBV3-1/TRBV3-2 - TRBJ2-1 -
CASSGAGINSNQPQHF TGTGCCAGCAGTGGGGCAGGAATTAATAGCAATCAGCCCCAGCATTTT TRBV2 - TRBJ1-5 once